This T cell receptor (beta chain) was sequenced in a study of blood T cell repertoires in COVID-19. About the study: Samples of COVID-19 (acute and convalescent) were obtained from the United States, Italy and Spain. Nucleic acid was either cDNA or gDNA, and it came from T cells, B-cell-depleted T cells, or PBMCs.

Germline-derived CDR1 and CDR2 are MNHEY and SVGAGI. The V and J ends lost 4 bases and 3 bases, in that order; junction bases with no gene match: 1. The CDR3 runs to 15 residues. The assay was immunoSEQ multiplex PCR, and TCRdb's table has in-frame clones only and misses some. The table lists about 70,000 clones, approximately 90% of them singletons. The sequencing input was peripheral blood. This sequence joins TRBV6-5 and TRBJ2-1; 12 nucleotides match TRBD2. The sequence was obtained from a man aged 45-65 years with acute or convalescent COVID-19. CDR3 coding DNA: TGTGCCAGCAGTTTACTAGCGGGAGGCTACAATGAGCAGTTCTTC. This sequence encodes CASSLLAGGYNEQFF.